What follows describes a single TCR beta chain. The protocol was immunoSEQ multiplex PCR, while the TCRdb copy is restricted to in-frame clones and leaves out a portion. The table has about 100,000 clones, around four fifths seen once. These data originate in a study of blood T cell repertoires in COVID-19. This CDR3 has 13 amino acids. CDR1 is MNHEY, CDR2 SVGAGI, per germline. Unmatched junction bases numbered 3, after V lost 6 bases and J lost 5 bases. The TCR sequence derives from a man aged 50-60 years with active or convalescent COVID-19. Sequencing was carried out using peripheral blood. This rearrangement joins TRBV6-5 to TRBJ1-5, with TRBD1 identical over 8 bases. CDR3 DNA sequence: TGTGCCAGCAGCCGACAGGGGCATCAGCCCCAGCATTTT. Translating gives CASSRQGHQPQHF.